This T cell receptor (beta chain) was recorded in a study of cytomegalovirus exposure and HLA in healthy donors. Whole-study results and caveats: The records held CMV serostatus as the only immune exposure information. Association of a missense DCLRE1C variant with TCR beta V- and J-gene trimming was reported in a later analysis. In a later analysis, the majority of CMV-associated beta chains seemingly showed HLA restriction.

This CDR3 contains 16 residues. Looked up from germline, CDR1 is SEHNR and CDR2 is FQNEAQ (reference sequence). The ends lost 2 bases at V and 6 bases at J; junction bases unmatched: 3. Comments on this clone: Its specificity is unknown.

The PCR made use of 60 Vbeta and 13 Jbeta primers. Produced via immunoSEQ multiplex PCR; TCRdb's table is partial and in-frame only. In the table there are approximately 110,000 clones, around 80% of which are singletons. The genes are TRBV7-9 and TRBJ2-1; 14 nucleotides line up with TRBD2. This sequence originates from a man aged 50-59 years in good health and CMV-seronegative. What was sequenced was PBMCs. The CDR3 sequence is CASSLPGLAGVNEQFF. The CDR3 DNA follows: TGTGCCAGCAGCTTACCGGGACTAGCGGGAGTCAATGAGCAGTTCTTC.